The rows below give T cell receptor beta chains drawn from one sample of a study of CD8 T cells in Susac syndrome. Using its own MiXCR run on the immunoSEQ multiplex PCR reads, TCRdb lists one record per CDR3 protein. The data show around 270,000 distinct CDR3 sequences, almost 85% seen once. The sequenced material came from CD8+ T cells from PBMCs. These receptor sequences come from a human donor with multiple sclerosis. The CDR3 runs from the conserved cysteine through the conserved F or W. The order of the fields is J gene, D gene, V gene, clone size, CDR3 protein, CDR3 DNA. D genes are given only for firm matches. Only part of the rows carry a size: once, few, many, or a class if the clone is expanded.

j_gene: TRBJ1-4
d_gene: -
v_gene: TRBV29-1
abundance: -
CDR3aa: CSVEDPRTDGVTNEKLFF
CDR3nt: TGCAGCGTTGAAGATCCCCGGACAGATGGGGTTACTAATGAAAAACTGTTTTTT

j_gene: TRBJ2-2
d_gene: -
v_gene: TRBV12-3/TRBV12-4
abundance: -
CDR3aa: CASSPFFSGELFF
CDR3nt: TGTGCCAGCAGCCCGTTTTTCTCCGGGGAGCTGTTTTTT

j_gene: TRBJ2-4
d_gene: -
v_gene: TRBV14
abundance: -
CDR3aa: CASSQGPGLSNIQYF
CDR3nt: TGTGCCAGCAGCCAAGGACCGGGACTCAGCAACATTCAGTACTTC

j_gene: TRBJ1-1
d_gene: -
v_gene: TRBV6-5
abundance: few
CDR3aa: CASSYSQGGTEAFF
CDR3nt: TGTGCCAGCAGTTACTCTCAGGGTGGCACTGAAGCTTTCTTT

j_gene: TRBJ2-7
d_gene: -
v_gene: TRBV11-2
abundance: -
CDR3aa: CASSLAPGGRDSNYEQYF
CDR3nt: TGTGCCAGCAGCTTAGCGCCCGGGGGGCGGGACAGCAACTACGAGCAGTACTTC

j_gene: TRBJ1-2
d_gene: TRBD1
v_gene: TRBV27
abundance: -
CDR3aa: CASSLSGTGFSYGYTF
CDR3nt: TGTGCCAGCAGTTTATCGGGGACAGGGTTTTCCTATGGCTACACCTTC

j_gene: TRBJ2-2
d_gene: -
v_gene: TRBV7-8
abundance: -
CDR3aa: CASSLLSGTTGELFF
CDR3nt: TGTGCCAGCAGCTTACTTAGTGGGACAACCGGGGAGCTGTTTTTT

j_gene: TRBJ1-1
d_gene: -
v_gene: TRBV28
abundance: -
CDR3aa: CASSLYRGAEGKTEAFF
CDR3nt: TGTGCCAGCAGTTTATATAGGGGGGCAGAAGGGAAGACTGAAGCTTTCTTT

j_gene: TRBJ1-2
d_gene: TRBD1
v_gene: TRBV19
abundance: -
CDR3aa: CASSIAVRGYGYTF
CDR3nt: TGTGCCAGTAGTATAGCTGTCAGGGGGTATGGCTACACCTTC

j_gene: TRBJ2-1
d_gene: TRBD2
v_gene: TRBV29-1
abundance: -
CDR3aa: CSVGSGEKYNEQFF
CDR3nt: TGCAGCGTGGGTAGCGGGGAGAAGTACAATGAGCAGTTCTTC

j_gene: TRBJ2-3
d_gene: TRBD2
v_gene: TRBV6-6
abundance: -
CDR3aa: CASSSPGLATDTQYF
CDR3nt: TGTGCCAGCAGTTCCCCGGGACTAGCGACAGATACGCAGTATTTT

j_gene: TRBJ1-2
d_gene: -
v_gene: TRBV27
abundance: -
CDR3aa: CASSYNGMGGYTF
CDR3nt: TGTGCCAGCAGTTATAACGGTATGGGTGGCTACACCTTC

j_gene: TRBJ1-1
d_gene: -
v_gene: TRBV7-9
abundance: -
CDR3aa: CASSSVGRDTEAFF
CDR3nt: TGTGCCAGCAGCTCCGTTGGCAGGGACACTGAAGCTTTCTTT

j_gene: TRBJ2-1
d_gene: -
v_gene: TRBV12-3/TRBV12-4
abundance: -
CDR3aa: CASSRGEQFF
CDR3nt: TGTGCCAGCAGTCGAGGTGAGCAGTTCTTC

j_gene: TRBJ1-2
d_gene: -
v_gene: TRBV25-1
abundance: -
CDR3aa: CASSLGSIGGDEHRNYGYTF
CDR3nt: TGTGCCAGCAGTTTAGGCTCGATCGGAGGGGACGAACACCGTAACTATGGCTACACCTTC

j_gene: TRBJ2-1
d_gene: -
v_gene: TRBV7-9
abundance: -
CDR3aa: CASSPRAVGLKYNEQFF
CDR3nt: TGTGCCAGCAGCCCGCGCGCCGTCGGGTTAAAGTACAATGAGCAGTTCTTC

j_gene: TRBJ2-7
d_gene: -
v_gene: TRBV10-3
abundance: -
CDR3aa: CAISEEFTPNSYEQYF
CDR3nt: TGTGCCATCAGTGAGGAGTTTACTCCAAACTCCTACGAGCAGTACTTC

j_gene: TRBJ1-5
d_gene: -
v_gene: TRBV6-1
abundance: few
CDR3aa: CASGGPDSNQPQHF
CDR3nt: TGTGCCAGCGGAGGTCCCGATAGCAATCAGCCCCAGCATTTT

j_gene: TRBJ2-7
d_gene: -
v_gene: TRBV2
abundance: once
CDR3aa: CASSVRTLGRYEQYF
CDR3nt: TGTGCCAGCAGTGTGAGGACACTTGGGCGCTACGAGCAGTACTTC

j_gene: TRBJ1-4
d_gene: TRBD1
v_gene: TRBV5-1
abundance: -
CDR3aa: CASSLGPGQGWEKLFF
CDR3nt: TGCGCCAGCAGCTTGGGTCCGGGACAGGGATGGGAAAAACTGTTTTTT

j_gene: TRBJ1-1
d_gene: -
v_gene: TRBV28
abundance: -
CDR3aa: CASSPGRFYAFF
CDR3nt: TGTGCCAGCAGTCCCGGGAGGTTTTACGCTTTCTTT

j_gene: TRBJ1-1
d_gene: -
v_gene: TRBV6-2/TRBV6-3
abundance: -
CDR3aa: CASSYVGENTEAFF
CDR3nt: TGTGCCAGCAGTTACGTGGGGGAGAACACTGAAGCTTTCTTT

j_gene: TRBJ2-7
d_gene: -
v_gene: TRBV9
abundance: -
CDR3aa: CASSAPSSVAGQAEQYF
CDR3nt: TGTGCCAGCAGCGCCCCCTCATCTGTGGCGGGACAAGCCGAGCAGTACTTC

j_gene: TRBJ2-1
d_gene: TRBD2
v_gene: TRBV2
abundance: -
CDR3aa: CASGPSGKYNEQFF
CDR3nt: TGTGCCAGCGGCCCTAGCGGGAAATACAATGAGCAGTTCTTC

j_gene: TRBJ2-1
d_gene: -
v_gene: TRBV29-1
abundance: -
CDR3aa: CSVEAPAEGRYNEQFF
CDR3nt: TGCAGCGTTGAAGCCCCCGCGGAGGGTCGCTACAATGAGCAGTTCTTC